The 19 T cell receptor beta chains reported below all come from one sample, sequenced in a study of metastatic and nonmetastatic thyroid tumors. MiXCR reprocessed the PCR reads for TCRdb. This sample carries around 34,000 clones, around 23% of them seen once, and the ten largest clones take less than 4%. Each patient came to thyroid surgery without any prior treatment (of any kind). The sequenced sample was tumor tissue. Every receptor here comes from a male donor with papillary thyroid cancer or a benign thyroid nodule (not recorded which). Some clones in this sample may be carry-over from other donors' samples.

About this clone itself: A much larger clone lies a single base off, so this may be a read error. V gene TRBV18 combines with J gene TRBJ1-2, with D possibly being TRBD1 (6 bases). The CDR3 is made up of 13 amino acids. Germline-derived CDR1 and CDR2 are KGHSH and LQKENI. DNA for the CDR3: TGTGCCAACTCACCAGAATCAGGGGTCGGCTACACCTTC. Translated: CANSPESGVGYTF.

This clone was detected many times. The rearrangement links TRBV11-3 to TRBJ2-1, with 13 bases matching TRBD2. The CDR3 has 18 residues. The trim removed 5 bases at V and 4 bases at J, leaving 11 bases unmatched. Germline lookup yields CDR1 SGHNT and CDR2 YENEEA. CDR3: CASSQTTGLAGIYNEQFF. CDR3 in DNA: TGTGCCAGCAGCCAGACAACGGGACTAGCGGGGATTTACAATGAGCAGTTCTTC.

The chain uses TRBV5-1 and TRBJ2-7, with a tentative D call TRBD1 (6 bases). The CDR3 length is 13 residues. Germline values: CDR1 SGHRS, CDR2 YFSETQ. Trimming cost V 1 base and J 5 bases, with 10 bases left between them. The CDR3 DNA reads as TGCGCCAGCAGCTTGACCTACAGGGACGAGCAGTACTTC. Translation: CASSLTYRDEQYF.

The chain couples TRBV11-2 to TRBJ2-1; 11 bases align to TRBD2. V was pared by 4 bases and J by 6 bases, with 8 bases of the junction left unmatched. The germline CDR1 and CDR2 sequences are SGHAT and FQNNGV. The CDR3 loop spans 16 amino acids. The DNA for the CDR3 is TGTGCCAGCAGCTCCCGTAGCGGGAGGGGAGGCAATGAGCAGTTCTTC. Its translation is CASSSRSGRGGNEQFF.

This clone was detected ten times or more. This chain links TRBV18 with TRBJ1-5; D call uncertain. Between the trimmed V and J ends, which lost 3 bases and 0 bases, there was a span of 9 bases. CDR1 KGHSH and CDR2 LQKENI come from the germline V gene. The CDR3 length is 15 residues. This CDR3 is CASSPQQYSNQPQHF. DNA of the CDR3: TGTGCCAGCTCACCGCAACAATATAGCAATCAGCCCCAGCATTTT. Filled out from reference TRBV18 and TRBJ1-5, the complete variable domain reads NAGVMQNPRHLVRRRGQEARLRCSPMKGHSHVYWYRQLPEEGLKFMVYLQKENIIDESGMPKERFSAEFPKEGPSILRIQQVVRGDSAAYFCASSPQQYSNQPQHFGDGTRLSIL.

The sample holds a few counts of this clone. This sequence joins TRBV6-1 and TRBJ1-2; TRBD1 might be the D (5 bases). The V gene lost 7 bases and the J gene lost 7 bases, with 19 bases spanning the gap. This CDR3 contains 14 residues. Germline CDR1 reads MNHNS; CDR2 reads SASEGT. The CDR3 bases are TGTGCCAGCAATGAGGGGTTTTCTATCGGTGGCTACACCTTC. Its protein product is CASNEGFSIGGYTF.

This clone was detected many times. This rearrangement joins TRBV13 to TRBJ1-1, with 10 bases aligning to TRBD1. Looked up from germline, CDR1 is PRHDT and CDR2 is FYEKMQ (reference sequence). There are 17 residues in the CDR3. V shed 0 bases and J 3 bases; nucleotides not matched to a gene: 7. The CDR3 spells CASSLGTGGLKDTEAFF. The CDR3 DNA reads TGTGCCAGCAGCTTAGGGACAGGGGGCTTAAAGGACACTGAAGCTTTCTTT.

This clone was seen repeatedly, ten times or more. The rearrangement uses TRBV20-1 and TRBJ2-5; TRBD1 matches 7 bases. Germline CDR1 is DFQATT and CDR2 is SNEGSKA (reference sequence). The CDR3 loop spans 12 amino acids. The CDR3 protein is CSAQGYQETQYF. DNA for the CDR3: TGCAGCGCACAGGGGTACCAAGAGACCCAGTACTTC.

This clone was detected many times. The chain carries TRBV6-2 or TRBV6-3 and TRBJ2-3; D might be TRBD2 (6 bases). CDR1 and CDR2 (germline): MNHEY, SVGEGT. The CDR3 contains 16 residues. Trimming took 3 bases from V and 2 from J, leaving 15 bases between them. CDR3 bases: TGTGCCAGCAGTTATAATGTGGCGGGAAACACAGATACGCAGTATTTT. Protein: CASSYNVAGNTDTQYF.

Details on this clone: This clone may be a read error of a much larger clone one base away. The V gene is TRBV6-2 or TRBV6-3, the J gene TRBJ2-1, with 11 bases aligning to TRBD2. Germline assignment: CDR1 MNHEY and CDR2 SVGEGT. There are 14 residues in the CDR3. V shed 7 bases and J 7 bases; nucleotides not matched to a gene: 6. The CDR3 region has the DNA TGTGCCAGCATCCGGGGACTAGCGGTTAATGAGCAGTTCTTC. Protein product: CASIRGLAVNEQFF.

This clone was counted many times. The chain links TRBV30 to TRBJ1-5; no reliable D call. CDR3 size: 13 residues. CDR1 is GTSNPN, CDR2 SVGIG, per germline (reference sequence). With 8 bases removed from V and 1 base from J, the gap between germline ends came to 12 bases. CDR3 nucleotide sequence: TGTGCCGCCGGCGGAGGAAGCAATCAGCCCCAGCATTTT. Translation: CAAGGGSNQPQHF.

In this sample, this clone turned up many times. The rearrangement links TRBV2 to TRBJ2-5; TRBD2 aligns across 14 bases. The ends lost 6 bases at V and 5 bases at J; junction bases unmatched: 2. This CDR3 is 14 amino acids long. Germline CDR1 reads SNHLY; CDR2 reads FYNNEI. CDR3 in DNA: TGTGCCAGCAGGGGACTAGCGGGAGTGGAGACCCAGTACTTC. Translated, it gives CASRGLAGVETQYF.

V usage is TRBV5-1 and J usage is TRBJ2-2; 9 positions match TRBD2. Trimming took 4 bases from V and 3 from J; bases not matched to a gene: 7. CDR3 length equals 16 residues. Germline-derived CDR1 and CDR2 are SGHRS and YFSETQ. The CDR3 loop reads CASSDSGRSDTGELFF. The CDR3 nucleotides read TGCGCCAGCAGCGATAGCGGGAGATCTGACACCGGGGAGCTGTTTTTT.

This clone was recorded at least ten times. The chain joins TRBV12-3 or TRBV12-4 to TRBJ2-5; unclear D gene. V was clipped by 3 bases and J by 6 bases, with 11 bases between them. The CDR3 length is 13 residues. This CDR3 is CASSFTGVQTQYF. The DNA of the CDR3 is TGTGCCAGCAGTTTTACTGGAGTGCAGACCCAGTACTTC.

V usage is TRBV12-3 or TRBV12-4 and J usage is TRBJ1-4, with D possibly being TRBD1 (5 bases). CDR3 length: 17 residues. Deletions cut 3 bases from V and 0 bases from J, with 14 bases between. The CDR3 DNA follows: TGTGCCAGCAGTTTGGGTCTGGGGGGGGCAACTAATGAAAAACTGTTTTTT. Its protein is CASSLGLGGATNEKLFF.

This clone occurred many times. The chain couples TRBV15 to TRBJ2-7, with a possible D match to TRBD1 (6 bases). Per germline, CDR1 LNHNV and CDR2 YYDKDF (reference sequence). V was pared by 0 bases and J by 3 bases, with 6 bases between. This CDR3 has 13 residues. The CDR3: CATSRDRGYEQYF. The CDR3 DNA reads TGTGCCACCAGCAGAGACAGGGGCTACGAGCAGTACTTC.

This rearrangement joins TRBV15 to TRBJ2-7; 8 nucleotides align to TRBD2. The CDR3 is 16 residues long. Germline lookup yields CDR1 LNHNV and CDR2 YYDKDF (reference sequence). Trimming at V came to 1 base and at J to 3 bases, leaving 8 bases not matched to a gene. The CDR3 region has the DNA TGTGCCACCAGCAGAGCGAGAAGCGGGAGTCGCTACGAGCAGTACTTC. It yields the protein CATSRARSGSRYEQYF. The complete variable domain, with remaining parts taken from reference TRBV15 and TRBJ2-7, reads DAMVIQNPRYQVTQFGKPVTLSCSQTLNHNVMYWYQQKSSQAPKLLFHYYDKDFNNEADTPDNFQSRRPNTSFCFLDIRSPGLGDTAMYLCATSRARSGSRYEQYFGPGTRLTVT.

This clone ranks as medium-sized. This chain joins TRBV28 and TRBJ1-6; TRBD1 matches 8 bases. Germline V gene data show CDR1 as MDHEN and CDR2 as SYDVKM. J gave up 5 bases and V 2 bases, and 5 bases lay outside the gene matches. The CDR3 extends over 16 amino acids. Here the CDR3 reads CASSLAAGQDNSPLHF. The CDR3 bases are TGTGCCAGCAGTTTAGCCGCGGGACAGGATAATTCACCCCTCCACTTT.

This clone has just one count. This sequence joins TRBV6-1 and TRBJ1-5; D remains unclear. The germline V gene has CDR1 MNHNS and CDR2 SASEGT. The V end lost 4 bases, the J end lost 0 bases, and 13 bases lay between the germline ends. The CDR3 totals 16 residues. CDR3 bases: TGTGCCAGCAGTGTGTACGGAGGGTATAGCAATCAGCCCCAGCATTTT. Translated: CASSVYGGYSNQPQHF.